These 7 T cell receptor beta chains originate from one sample sequenced in a study of post-analysis software for immune sequencing data. Study-level findings and limits: Roughly 5 TRBV segments occurring more often in patients than controls included TRBV5-6, TRBV5-1 and TRBV20-1.

Sequencing libraries made from TCR beta cDNA carried unique molecular identifiers. TCRdb re-derived calls from the PCR reads in MiXCR, one entry per CDR3 protein. Among about 540,000 distinct CDR3 sequences listed, about a third were seen once. These TCRs are of unknown antigen specificity. The sequenced sample was blood. The origin of the receptors is a girl under 18 with multiple sclerosis.

CDR3 region: CSARDLRVDTDTQYF. As DNA, the CDR3 is TGCAGTGCTAGAGATCTTCGGGTCGACACAGATACGCAGTATTTT. This rearrangement joins TRBV20-1 to TRBJ2-3; no clear D gene. The CDR3 sequence is 15 residues long. The V and J ends lost 0 bases and 2 bases respectively, with 12 bases between them. Per germline, CDR1 DFQATT and CDR2 SNEGSKA (reference sequence).

The chain uses TRBV20-1 and TRBJ1-1; 7 bases align to TRBD1. The germline gives CDR1 DFQATT, CDR2 SNEGSKA (reference sequence). This CDR3 has 14 amino acids. After removal of 1 base from V and 4 bases from J, the junction contained 6 bases not matched to a gene. The CDR3 nucleotides are TGCAGTGCTAGAGTCCCAGGGGGTGTCACTGAAGCTTTCTTT. Its protein product is CSARVPGGVTEAFF.

The CDR3 spells CASSRRETYGYTF. CDR3 bases: TGTGCCAGCAGCCGTAGGGAAACCTATGGCTACACCTTC. The chain carries TRBV12-3 or TRBV12-4 and TRBJ1-2; D is unclear. The CDR3 extends over 13 amino acids. Trimming removed 6 bases from V and 4 bases from J, with 12 bases in between.

In its sample, this clonotype was seen a few times. V and J are TRBV5-1 and TRBJ2-5, with D unclear. The V gene's germline CDR1 is SGHRS and CDR2 YFSETQ. The length of the CDR3 is 15 residues. V was clipped by 0 bases and J by 1 base, with 10 bases between them. The CDR3 spells CASSLAPGPQETQYF. Written as DNA, the CDR3 is TGCGCCAGCAGCTTGGCCCCGGGCCCCCAAGAGACCCAGTACTTC.

The chain is built from TRBV12-5 and TRBJ2-3; 7 bases are shared with TRBD2. The length of the CDR3 is 16 residues. Germline V lookup: CDR1 LGHNT, CDR2 FRNRAP. V lost 4 bases to trimming and J lost 2 bases; unmatched junction nucleotides: 9. CDR3 residues: CASGYFLAVLTDTQYF. The CDR3 nucleotides are TGTGCTAGTGGTTACTTTCTAGCGGTACTCACAGATACGCAGTATTTT.

The table lists this clonotype with a few counts. V usage is TRBV11-2 and J usage is TRBJ2-3; D may be TRBD1 or TRBD2 (5 bases each). The CDR3 has 13 amino acids. V was shortened by 6 bases and J by 10 bases, with 17 bases between the two germline ends. Germline V gene lookup returns CDR1 SGHAT and CDR2 FQNNGV. Here the CDR3 reads CASRNPGTLAQYF. CDR3 DNA: TGTGCCAGCAGGAATCCCGGGACCCTGGCGCAGTATTTT.

The sample holds many counts of this clonotype. The genes are TRBV15 and TRBJ2-3; 7 bases align to TRBD1. The CDR3 runs to 20 residues. Germline CDR1 is LNHNV and CDR2 is YYDKDF (reference sequence). V lost 2 bases and J lost 2; bases outside the gene matches: 19. The CDR3 loop is CATSRLSLGDRAPLTDTQYF. The CDR3 DNA sequence: TGTGCCACCAGCAGACTAAGTCTAGGGGACAGAGCTCCTCTCACAGATACGCAGTATTTT.